The 5 T cell receptor beta chains reported below all come from one sample, sequenced in a study of shared clonotypes between healthy human individuals. TCRdb's copy holds only in-frame clones and misses some; the assay was immunoSEQ multiplex PCR. This table holds nearly 2 million clones, around 96% found once. Naivety among CD8 cells was defined by CD45RO negativity and positive CCR7 selection, thereby excluding terminally differentiated effector memory CD45RA+ cells. Sequenced input: naive CD8+ T cells sorted from blood. These TCRs come from a man younger than 35 in good health.

This sequence joins TRBV11-1 and TRBJ2-1; perhaps TRBD2 as D (6 bases). V was trimmed by 2 bases and J by 8 bases, leaving 16 bases between them. CDR3 size: 15 residues. Germline V gene data show CDR1 as SGHAT and CDR2 as FQDESV (reference sequence). The CDR3 sequence: CASSLRDSSIDEQFF. CDR3 sequence (DNA): TGTGCCAGCAGCTTACGGGACTCCTCTATCGATGAGCAGTTCTTC.

This chain connects TRBV6-5 to TRBJ2-2; 8 bases align to TRBD2. V trimming: 4 bases; J trimming: 3 bases; junction bases outside the gene matches: 7. CDR1 is MNHEY, CDR2 SVGAGI, per germline. This CDR3 is built from 16 residues. This chain's CDR3 is CASSFVNGGDTGELFF. The CDR3 DNA reads as TGTGCCAGCAGTTTCGTGAACGGGGGGGACACCGGGGAGCTGTTTTTT.

J is TRBJ2-7 and V is TRBV7-6, with D possibly being TRBD2 (6 bases). This CDR3 spans 13 amino acids. With 4 bases removed from V and 6 bases from J, the gap between germline ends came to 13 bases. Per germline, CDR1 SGHVS and CDR2 FNYEAQ. In DNA form, the CDR3 reads TGTGCCAGCAGCTCGAGCTTGGGGGGCGAGCAGTACTTC. Its translation is CASSSSLGGEQYF. The whole variable domain, remainder taken from reference TRBV7-6 and TRBJ2-7, is GAGVSQSPRYKVTKRGQDVALRCDPISGHVSLYWYRQALGQGPEFLTYFNYEAQQDKSGLPNDRFSAERPEGSISTLTIQRTEQRDSAMYRCASSSSLGGEQYFGPGTRLTVT.

The rearrangement links TRBV5-8 to TRBJ1-6; no clear D. The V end was cut by 0 bases, the J end by 7 bases, with 5 bases between. The germline V gene has CDR1 SGHTS and CDR2 YDEGEE. The CDR3 extends over 13 amino acids. In DNA form, the CDR3 reads TGTGCCAGCAGCTTGGAGGAAAATTCACCCCTCCACTTT. This translates into CASSLEENSPLHF.

As DNA, the CDR3 is TGTGCCAGCTCACCACCAACGGACAGGGAGTTCTATGGCTACACCTTC. Protein product: CASSPPTDREFYGYTF. The V gene is TRBV18, the J gene TRBJ1-2; 8 bases align to TRBD1. CDR3 length equals 16 residues. Trimming removed 0 bases from V and 4 bases from J; junction bases left unmatched: 7. The germline CDR1 and CDR2 sequences are KGHSH and LQKENI. The full variable domain, completed using reference TRBV18 and TRBJ1-2, is NAGVMQNPRHLVRRRGQEARLRCSPMKGHSHVYWYRQLPEEGLKFMVYLQKENIIDESGMPKERFSAEFPKEGPSILRIQQVVRGDSAAYFCASSPPTDREFYGYTFGSGTRLTVV.